These 13 T cell receptor beta chains were all obtained from the same sample, sequenced in a study of cytomegalovirus exposure and HLA in healthy donors. Primers for the PCR totalled 60 Vbeta and 13 Jbeta. Some clones are missing from TCRdb's copy, which holds only in-frame ones; the method was immunoSEQ multiplex PCR. Here the sample spans under 35,000 clones, less than 70% being singletons. Sequencing was carried out using PBMCs. The receptors shown here come from a man in his fifties or sixties in good health and CMV-seropositive.

The V gene is TRBV19, the J gene TRBJ1-5; TRBD1 matches 7 bases. The CDR3 totals 15 residues. CDR1 LNHDA and CDR2 SQIVND come from the germline V gene (reference sequence). J was trimmed by 2 bases and V by 9 bases; bases with no gene match: 10. Here the CDR3 reads CASFGTALGNQPQHF. The CDR3 DNA is TGTGCCAGCTTTGGGACAGCTCTCGGCAATCAGCCCCAGCATTTT.

The V gene is TRBV6-5, the J gene TRBJ1-3; D might be TRBD1 (6 bases). This CDR3 is built from 16 residues. V dropped 0 bases and J dropped 2 bases, with 11 bases sitting between them. Germline V gene sequence: CDR1 MNHEY, CDR2 SVGAGI. The CDR3 DNA reads as TGTGCCAGCAGTTACTCGCGACAGGCGCCTGGAAACACCATATATTTT. This gives the protein CASSYSRQAPGNTIYF.

The rearrangement joins TRBV14 to TRBJ2-7, with 13 bases aligning to TRBD2. CDR3 length: 13 amino acids. Per germline, CDR1 SGHDN and CDR2 FVKESK. With 8 bases clipped from V and 5 bases from J, the junction kept 3 bases outside the gene matches. Here the CDR3 reads CASRLAGGHEQYF. The CDR3, as DNA: TGTGCCAGCCGACTAGCGGGAGGCCACGAGCAGTACTTC.

The sample holds a few counts of this clone. The CDR3 nucleotides are TGTGCCAGCAGTTTCTTTAGATGGTCCTCCGCTTTCTTT. Protein product: CASSFFRWSSAFF. The chain joins TRBV28 to TRBJ1-1; D gene ambiguous. Between the trimmed V and J ends, which lost 3 bases and 11 bases, there was a span of 16 bases. The CDR3 has 13 amino acids. Germline assignment: CDR1 MDHEN and CDR2 SYDVKM.

The rearrangement joins TRBV25-1 to TRBJ2-2, with unresolved D. Germline CDR1 is MGHDK and CDR2 is SYGVNS. Trimming shortened V by 1 base and J by 6 bases, and 6 bases separated the two germline ends. This CDR3 contains 13 residues. CDR3 nucleotide sequence: TGTGCCAGCAGTGAATTCACAGCCGGGGAGCTGTTTTTT. As protein: CASSEFTAGELFF.

This chain uses TRBV28 with TRBJ2-5; 7 bases match TRBD2. Germline CDR1 and CDR2: MDHEN and SYDVKM. The length of the CDR3 is 15 residues. J lost 5 bases, V lost 3 bases, and 9 bases had no gene match. CDR3 DNA: TGTGCCAGCAGTTTCCGCGGGAGTGTCCTGGAGACCCAGTACTTC. It translates to CASSFRGSVLETQYF.

The chain recombines TRBV7-9 with TRBJ1-1; tentative D call: TRBD1 (5 bases). With 4 bases removed from V and 5 bases from J, the gap between germline ends came to 17 bases. Germline V lookup: CDR1 SEHNR, CDR2 FQNEAQ (reference sequence). The CDR3 is 15 residues long. This chain's CDR3 is CASSSGGLGETEAFF. The CDR3 bases are TGTGCCAGCAGCTCCGGGGGGTTGGGGGAGACTGAAGCTTTCTTT.

This clone was detected only a few times. The rearrangement joins TRBV4-1 to TRBJ2-3, with TRBD2 as a possible D gene (7 bases). The CDR3 is 14 amino acids. V lost 4 bases and J lost 4, with 12 bases in between. The germline gives CDR1 MGHRA, CDR2 YSYEKL. The CDR3 protein is CASSRGGVPDTQYF. In DNA, the CDR3 is TGCGCCAGCAGCCGGGGGGGCGTCCCAGATACGCAGTATTTT.

The V and J genes are TRBV28 and TRBJ1-1, with 7 bases that match TRBD1. V shed 6 bases, J shed 5 bases, and the junction held 9 bases outside the gene matches. CDR1 MDHEN and CDR2 SYDVKM come from the germline V gene. The CDR3 runs 14 residues. The CDR3 sequence: CASRYRGRGTEAFF. In nucleotides, the CDR3 is TGTGCCAGCAGATACAGGGGTCGGGGGACTGAAGCTTTCTTT.

V and J are TRBV15 and TRBJ1-1; D is unclear. The CDR3 runs to 13 residues. Trimming took off 5 bases at V and 0 bases at J, with 7 bases between the two ends. Germline CDR1 reads LNHNV; CDR2 reads YYDKDF (reference sequence). CDR3 nucleotide sequence: TGTGCCACCAGCGCAGGTATGAACACTGAAGCTTTCTTT. This gives the protein CATSAGMNTEAFF.

The chain links TRBV6-5 to TRBJ1-6; D gene ambiguous. There are 16 residues in the CDR3. V shed 0 bases and J shed 9 bases, with 15 bases lying between them. CDR1 is MNHEY and CDR2 is SVGAGI in the germline V gene. CDR3: CASSYSGEGAGSPLHF. The CDR3 nucleotides read TGTGCCAGCAGTTACTCCGGTGAGGGAGCGGGTTCACCCCTCCACTTT.

V usage is TRBV4-3 and J usage is TRBJ2-3, with D possibly being TRBD2 (6 bases). V was clipped by 4 bases and J by 0 bases, with 14 bases between them. This CDR3 is 16 amino acids long. CDR1 and CDR2 from the germline V gene are LGHNA and YSLEER. As DNA, the CDR3 is TGCGCCAGCAGCCTGATCGGGACTTCTAGCACAGATACGCAGTATTTT. Residues: CASSLIGTSSTDTQYF.

V and J are TRBV9 and TRBJ1-4; 7 bases match TRBD1. V shed 3 bases, J shed 4 bases, and the junction held 6 bases outside the gene matches. This CDR3 comprises 15 residues. From germline, CDR1 is SGDLS and CDR2 YYNGEE. CDR3 sequence: CASSAGTAYNEKLFF. CDR3 bases: TGTGCCAGCAGCGCCGGGACAGCCTATAATGAAAAACTGTTTTTT. The entire variable domain, with the rest obtained from reference TRBV9 and TRBJ1-4, is as follows: DSGVTQTPKHLITATGQRVTLRCSPRSGDLSVYWYQQSLDQGLQFLIQYYNGEERAKGNILERFSAQQFPDLHSELNLSSLELGDSALYFCASSAGTAYNEKLFFGSGTQLSVL.